The 25 T cell receptor beta chains presented below share a single source sample, sequenced in a study of post-analysis software for immune sequencing data. Overall study findings and caveats: Four or five TRBV segments occurring more often in patients than controls included TRBV5-6, TRBV5-1 and TRBV20-1.

Prepared libraries of TCR beta cDNA carried unique molecular identifiers. TCRdb reanalysed the PCR reads using MiXCR and keeps one entry per CDR3 protein. Of about 400,000 distinct CDR3 sequences in the sample, less than 40% were seen once. These receptors' antigens are unknown. Sequencing was done on a sample of blood. These receptors were taken from a girl between 10 and 17 years old with multiple sclerosis.

The chain combines TRBV24-1 with TRBJ2-4, with D possibly being TRBD2 (6 bases). The DNA end lines up better with TRBJ2-7; the J call may be wrong. Germline V CDR1 and CDR2: KGHDR, SFDVKD. The CDR3 is made up of 15 amino acids. CDR3 region: CATSDRGTGSYEQYF. The CDR3 DNA is TGTGCCACCAGTGATCGCGGGACGGGGAGCTACGAGCAGTACTTC.

The rearrangement links TRBV11-2 to TRBJ2-5; 12 bases are shared with TRBD2. J gave up 5 bases and V 4 bases, and 14 bases lay outside the gene matches. This CDR3 is 18 amino acids long. Germline loops: CDR1 SGHAT, CDR2 FQNNGV. The CDR3 DNA reads TGTGCCAGCAGCTCAGGGGGACTAGCGGGCTACGCCTGGGAGACCCAGTACTTC. Its translation: CASSSGGLAGYAWETQYF.

Turning to this clonotype: Compared with germline, one end of the junction differs, possibly owing to a read error. The chain carries TRBV11-2 and TRBJ2-1, with TRBD2 matching over 10 bases. Germline values: CDR1 SGHAT, CDR2 FQNNGV. This CDR3 has 14 residues. The CDR3 reads CASRWTSGNNEQCF. CDR3 in DNA: TGTGCCAGCAGATGGACTAGCGGCAACAATGAGCAGTGCTTC.

This clonotype was observed a few times. V and J are TRBV7-8 and TRBJ2-7; TRBD2 aligns across 10 bases. The DNA end lines up better with TRBJ2-5; the J call may be wrong. CDR1 is SGHVS, CDR2 FQNEAQ, per germline. The CDR3 loop spans 15 amino acids. The CDR3 region is CASSQSAGGQETQYF. Here the CDR3 DNA reads TGTGCCAGCAGCCAGTCAGCGGGGGGGCAAGAGACCCAGTACTTC.

The chain combines TRBV19 with TRBJ2-5, with TRBD1 identical over 10 bases. The CDR3 has 16 amino acids. J gave up 5 bases and V 5 bases, and 11 bases lay outside the gene matches. The germline V gene encodes CDR1 LNHDA and CDR2 SQIVND (reference sequence). CDR3 residues: CASSPNRQGARETQYF. In DNA, the CDR3 is TGTGCCAGTAGTCCCAACCGACAGGGGGCAAGGGAGACCCAGTACTTC.

The chain is built from TRBV2 and TRBJ1-5, with a tentative D call TRBD1 (6 bases). The CDR3 is made up of 15 amino acids. Germline loops: CDR1 SNHLY, CDR2 FYNNEI. The V end was cut by 6 bases, the J end by 4 bases, with 16 bases between. CDR3 protein: CASSGPTGPNQPQHF. The DNA of the CDR3 is TGTGCCAGCAGCGGGCCGACAGGACCAAATCAGCCCCAGCATTTT. Complete variable domain (other parts from reference TRBV2 and TRBJ1-5): EPEVTQTPSHQVTQMGQEVILRCVPISNHLYFYWYRQILGQKVEFLVSFYNNEISEKSEIFDDQFSVERPDGSNFTLKIRSTKLEDSAMYFCASSGPTGPNQPQHFGDGTRLSIL.

The genes are TRBV6-4 and TRBJ2-7; a possible D gene is TRBD1 (6 bases). The length of the CDR3 is 18 residues. Per germline, CDR1 MRHNA and CDR2 SNTAGT. Deletions cut 0 bases from V and 2 bases from J, with 20 bases between. The CDR3: CASSDSKFRDTGAYEQYF. The CDR3 coding sequence is TGTGCCAGCAGTGACTCGAAATTCCGGGACACCGGGGCCTACGAGCAGTACTTC.

The chain uses TRBV19 and TRBJ1-2; D possibly corresponds to TRBD1 (6 bases). This CDR3 is built from 15 residues. CDR1 LNHDA and CDR2 SQIVND come from the germline V gene (reference sequence). V was shortened by 5 bases and J by 6 bases, with 19 bases between the two germline ends. The CDR3 protein is CASSLPSGTYNGYTF. CDR3 in DNA: TGTGCCAGTAGTCTACCCTCCGGGACATATAATGGCTACACCTTC.

This clonotype has only a few counts. This chain joins TRBV10-2 and TRBJ1-2, with 9 bases that match TRBD1. The CDR3 covers 13 residues. CDR1 is WSHSY and CDR2 is SAAADI in the germline V gene. V lost 6 bases and J lost 8; bases outside the gene matches: 7. The CDR3: CASREGQGPGYTF. As DNA, the CDR3 is TGCGCCAGCAGGGAGGGACAGGGTCCGGGCTACACCTTC.

The chain is built from TRBV3-1 and TRBJ1-2; the D gene is possibly TRBD1 (5 bases). From germline, CDR1 is LGHDT and CDR2 YNNKEL (reference sequence). Trimming removed 4 bases at V and 6 bases at J, with 12 bases between. There are 13 residues in the CDR3. The CDR3 is CASSPGTVNGYTF. CDR3 nucleotides: TGTGCCAGCAGCCCCGGGACTGTTAATGGCTACACCTTC.

This clonotype occurred a few times. The rearrangement joins TRBV29-1 to TRBJ2-7, with TRBD1 identical over 9 bases. The germline gives CDR1 SQVTM, CDR2 ANQGSEA. V lost 1 base, J lost 3 bases, and 4 bases stayed unmatched. This CDR3 region has 14 residues. This CDR3 is CSVEGQGEGYEQYF. As DNA, the CDR3 is TGCAGCGTTGAAGGACAGGGGGAGGGCTACGAGCAGTACTTC.

As to this clonotype: A much larger clone lies a single base off, so this may be a read error. It is likely a read error, because the conserved phenylalanine at the end of the CDR3 is missing. The chain has TRBV29-1 and TRBJ2-1; 7 positions match TRBD1. CDR1 is SQVTM, CDR2 ANQGSEA, per germline. CDR3 size: 11 residues. The trim removed 8 bases at V and 7 bases at J, leaving 5 bases unmatched. This CDR3 reads CSFPRGNEQFL. The CDR3 DNA reads as TGCAGCTTTCCCAGGGGGAATGAGCAGTTCTTA.

The chain links TRBV20-1 to TRBJ1-5; a weak D match, TRBD1 (6 bases). V dropped 0 bases and J dropped 5 bases, with 17 bases sitting between them. CDR1 and CDR2 from the germline V gene are DFQATT and SNEGSKA (reference sequence). The CDR3 totals 16 residues. The CDR3 region is CSAREAQGMFDQPQHF. The DNA of the CDR3 is TGCAGTGCTAGAGAAGCCCAGGGGATGTTTGATCAGCCCCAGCATTTT.

This CDR3 reads CASSQLWGNGEQYF. CDR3 bases: TGCGCCAGCAGCCAACTCTGGGGGAACGGCGAGCAGTACTTC. The V gene is TRBV4-1, the J gene TRBJ2-7, with D perhaps TRBD1 or TRBD2 (5 bases each). This CDR3 spans 14 amino acids. The germline CDR1 and CDR2 sequences are MGHRA and YSYEKL. V shed 2 bases and J shed 6 bases, with 14 bases lying between them.

The chain has TRBV29-1 and TRBJ2-1, with D tentatively TRBD1 or TRBD2 (5 bases each). Germline values: CDR1 SQVTM, CDR2 ANQGSEA. This CDR3 comprises 13 residues. The V gene lost 6 bases and the J gene lost 2 bases, with 11 bases spanning the gap. CDR3 bases: TGCAGCGTGGGGGTGGGGCCCTACAATGAGCAGTTCTTC. Protein sequence: CSVGVGPYNEQFF.

This clonotype was counted between two and nine times. V and J are TRBV10-3 and TRBJ2-3; D unclear. Germline values: CDR1 ENHRY, CDR2 SYGVKD. The CDR3 runs to 12 residues. Trimming left V 3 bases short and J 6 bases short, with 7 bases between. The CDR3 sequence is CAISDWADTQYF. For the CDR3, the DNA is TGTGCCATCAGTGATTGGGCCGATACGCAGTATTTT.

In this sample, this clonotype turned up a few times. This chain connects TRBV30 to TRBJ2-1; D gene ambiguous. The germline CDR1 and CDR2 sequences are GTSNPN and SVGIG (reference sequence). The ends were cut back, 4 bases at V and 0 bases at J, with 13 bases in the middle. This CDR3 contains 15 residues. CDR3 nucleotides: TGTGCCTGGAAGGCCCTCGGAAGCTCCTACAATGAGCAGTTCTTC. This translates into CAWKALGSSYNEQFF.

This clonotype came up a few times. The junction shows a germline mismatch at one end, possibly a read error. This chain uses TRBV6-1 with TRBJ2-4; unclear D gene. The CDR3 spans 13 residues. CDR1 and CDR2 (germline): MNHNS, SASEGT. The DNA for the CDR3 is TGTGCCAGCAGAGAAGCAGGCAAAAACATTCAGTACTTC. It codes for CASREAGKNIQYF.

This clonotype appeared a few times. The rearrangement joins TRBV6-1 to TRBJ1-2, with 9 positions matching TRBD1. CDR1 is MNHNS, CDR2 SASEGT, per germline. V lost 5 bases and J lost 4; bases outside the gene matches: 5. The CDR3 runs to 14 residues. CDR3 region: CASSPQTGGYGYTF. The CDR3 region has the DNA TGTGCCAGCAGTCCCCAGACAGGGGGCTATGGCTACACCTTC.

This clonotype has only a few counts. This chain uses TRBV20-1 with TRBJ2-1; D ambiguous. CDR1 is DFQATT and CDR2 is SNEGSKA in the germline V gene (reference sequence). V shed 4 bases and J shed 8 bases, with 18 bases lying between them. The CDR3 spans 14 residues. CDR3 nucleotide sequence: TGCAGTGCTAAAGGACCCACCAGCGTACATGAGCAGTTCTTC. The encoded protein is CSAKGPTSVHEQFF.

The chain combines TRBV7-8 with TRBJ1-2; D unclear. Germline CDR1 is SGHVS and CDR2 is FQNEAQ. The V gene lost 2 bases and the J gene lost 7 bases, with 14 bases spanning the gap. The CDR3 covers 14 residues. This chain's CDR3 is CASSLRADRAGYTF. The CDR3 nucleotides are TGTGCCAGCAGCTTAAGGGCGGATAGGGCTGGCTACACCTTC. The complete variable domain, with remaining parts taken from reference TRBV7-8 and TRBJ1-2, reads GAGVSQSPRYKVAKRGQDVALRCDPISGHVSLFWYQQALGQGPEFLTYFQNEAQLDKSGLPSDRFFAERPEGSVSTLKIQRTQQEDSAVYLCASSLRADRAGYTFGSGTRLTVV.

As regards this clonotype: One junction end disagrees with the germline gene, perhaps due to a read error. This chain links TRBV10-3 with TRBJ2-7; unclear D gene. Germline V gene data show CDR1 as ENHRY and CDR2 as SYGVKD. The CDR3 runs 15 residues. Written as DNA, the CDR3 is TGTGCCGTCAGTGAAAGGTCCCATGGGTGCCATGAGCAGTACTTC. Protein: CAVSERSHGCHEQYF.

The chain carries TRBV5-1 and TRBJ2-1; 7 nucleotides match TRBD1. Germline loops: CDR1 SGHRS, CDR2 YFSETQ. Losses at the gene ends were 1 base for V and 5 bases for J; bases not matched to a gene: 6. The CDR3 length is 15 residues. The CDR3 DNA is TGCGCCAGCAGCTTGTTGAGGGACAGTAACAATGAGCAGTTCTTC. The encoded protein is CASSLLRDSNNEQFF. Variable domain in full (rest from reference TRBV5-1 and TRBJ2-1): KAGVTQTPRYLIKTRGQQVTLSCSPISGHRSVSWYQQTPGQGLQFLFEYFSETQRNKGNFPGRFSGRQFSNSRSEMNVSTLELGDSALYLCASSLLRDSNNEQFFGPGTRLTVL.

This clonotype occurred a few times. V gene TRBV7-9 combines with J gene TRBJ1-6; D remains ambiguous. The V gene lost 1 base and the J gene lost 5 bases, with 0 bases spanning the gap. CDR1 is SEHNR and CDR2 is FQNEAQ in the germline V gene (reference sequence). The CDR3 runs to 12 residues. The CDR3 region is CASSLDNSPLHF. The CDR3 DNA follows: TGTGCCAGCAGCTTAGATAATTCACCCCTCCACTTT.

This clonotype was detected many times. V and J are TRBV4-2 and TRBJ2-5; 9 bases match TRBD1. This CDR3 comprises 15 residues. Germline V gives CDR1 LGHNA, CDR2 YNFKEQ. The trim removed 4 bases at V and 4 bases at J, leaving 7 bases unmatched. The chain's CDR3 is CASSLNGQGSETQYF. CDR3 in DNA: TGTGCCAGCAGCCTAAACGGACAGGGGTCAGAGACCCAGTACTTC.